This is a list of T cell receptor beta chains from one sample in a study of a mutant IDH1 vaccine in newly diagnosed glioma. Clones were read by immunoSEQ multiplex PCR, and TCRdb kept only the in-frame ones, dropping some. The sample lists 40,000 to 50,000 clones, approximately 85% seen once, with around 1.7% in the top ten. No antigen is known for these receptors. Sequences were derived from PBMCs, sampled from a glioma patient whose treatment included an IDH1 peptide vaccine. These receptors were obtained from a man aged 40-50 years with glioma. Each CDR3 is given with its conserved first and last residue. Each record gives: V gene, D gene, J gene, clone size, CDR3 protein, CDR3 DNA. D genes are given only for firm matches. The listing skips clone size in some rows; elsewhere it reads once, few, many or a size class.

v_gene: TRBV5-1; d_gene: TRBD1; j_gene: TRBJ1-2; abundance: few; CDR3aa: CASSLETGVMGYTF; CDR3nt: TGCGCCAGCAGCCTAGAGACAGGGGTTATGGGCTACACCTTC
v_gene: TRBV12-5; d_gene: .; j_gene: TRBJ2-3; abundance: .; CDR3aa: CASASRPDTQYF; CDR3nt: TGTGCTAGTGCCTCAAGACCAGATACGCAGTATTTT
v_gene: TRBV4-1; d_gene: TRBD2; j_gene: TRBJ2-2; abundance: .; CDR3aa: CASSGEGLGTGELFF; CDR3nt: TGCGCCAGCAGCGGGGAGGGATTAGGCACCGGGGAGCTGTTTTTT
v_gene: TRBV27; d_gene: .; j_gene: TRBJ1-2; abundance: .; CDR3aa: CASRLLVTGDYGYTF; CDR3nt: TGTGCCAGCCGGTTGCTTGTGACCGGGGACTATGGCTACACCTTC
v_gene: TRBV4-1; d_gene: .; j_gene: TRBJ2-7; abundance: .; CDR3aa: CASSHPRRAYEQYF; CDR3nt: TGCGCCAGCAGCCATCCCCGACGGGCCTACGAGCAGTACTTC
v_gene: TRBV5-4; d_gene: .; j_gene: TRBJ2-5; abundance: .; CDR3aa: CASSQGAGEETQYF; CDR3nt: TGTGCCAGCAGCCAGGGAGCAGGGGAAGAGACCCAGTACTTC
v_gene: TRBV28; d_gene: .; j_gene: TRBJ1-5; abundance: .; CDR3aa: CASSFFPVGPRVGGPQHF; CDR3nt: TGTGCCAGCAGTTTCTTCCCGGTAGGCCCCAGGGTGGGAGGGCCCCAGCATTTT
v_gene: TRBV10-3; d_gene: .; j_gene: TRBJ2-7; abundance: .; CDR3aa: CAISEPKSTVQYF; CDR3nt: TGTGCCATCAGTGAGCCTAAGTCTACGGTGCAGTACTTC
v_gene: TRBV2; d_gene: .; j_gene: TRBJ1-5; abundance: .; CDR3aa: CASSEAGGYQPQHF; CDR3nt: TGTGCCAGCAGTGAAGCGGGGGGATATCAGCCCCAGCATTTT
v_gene: TRBV28; d_gene: TRBD1; j_gene: TRBJ2-7; abundance: few; CDR3aa: CASSGTGGLEQYF; CDR3nt: TGTGCCAGCAGCGGGACAGGGGGCCTCGAGCAGTACTTC
v_gene: TRBV7-3; d_gene: .; j_gene: TRBJ1-6; abundance: .; CDR3aa: CASSFPNSPLHF; CDR3nt: TGTGCCAGCAGCTTCCCCAATTCACCCCTCCACTTT
v_gene: TRBV7-3; d_gene: .; j_gene: TRBJ2-3; abundance: .; CDR3aa: CASSLNPLGTDTQYF; CDR3nt: TGTGCCAGCAGCTTAAACCCGCTGGGCACAGATACGCAGTATTTT
v_gene: TRBV15; d_gene: .; j_gene: TRBJ1-5; abundance: .; CDR3aa: CATSRDPVSLQPQHF; CDR3nt: TGTGCCACCAGCAGAGATCCCGTAAGCCTTCAGCCCCAGCATTTT
v_gene: TRBV18; d_gene: .; j_gene: TRBJ1-4; abundance: .; CDR3aa: CASSHDSSSTNEKLFF; CDR3nt: TGTGCCAGCTCACACGACAGCTCCTCAACTAATGAAAAACTGTTTTTT